This note documents a single T cell receptor beta chain sequence. As yet, its antigen is unknown. Germline V gene sequence: CDR1 SGHNT, CDR2 YENEEA. With 2 bases clipped from V and 5 bases from J, the junction kept 9 bases outside the gene matches. This CDR3 has 16 amino acids. The PCR had 60 Vbeta and 13 Jbeta primers. The protocol was immunoSEQ multiplex PCR, while the TCRdb copy is restricted to in-frame clones and leaves out a portion. Found here are some 110,000 clones, roughly 76% of them singletons; the top ten hold 16%. This sample was taken from a study of cytomegalovirus exposure and HLA in healthy donors. Background on the study: Genotyping showed approximately 81% of roughly 400 donors falling in the Caucasian-associated ancestry cluster.

General study results and limits: Overall, roughly 150 TCR beta chains were annotated as cytomegalovirus-associated. An assumption of roughly uniform sequencing depth across donors underlay the presence/absence analyses.

The sequencing input was PBMCs. The TCR originated in a man aged 50 or older in good health and CMV-seropositive. The chain joins TRBV11-3 to TRBJ2-1, with TRBD2 matching 7 bases. DNA for the CDR3: TGTGCCAGCAGCTTATTTGGGACGGGAGGTAACAATGAGCAGTTCTTC. Its protein is CASSLFGTGGNNEQFF. The complete variable domain, with remaining parts taken from reference TRBV11-3 and TRBJ2-1, reads EAGVVQSPRYKIIEKKQPVAFWCNPISGHNTLYWYLQNLGQGPELLIRYENEEAVDDSQLPKDRFSAERLKGVDSTLKIQPAELGDSAVYLCASSLFGTGGNNEQFFGPGTRLTVL.